This TCR beta chain originates from a study of Ad26.COV2.S vaccination and SARS-CoV-2 variants. The CDR3 totals 14 residues. Germline V gives CDR1 MDHEN, CDR2 SYDVKM. After removal of 6 bases from V and 7 bases from J, the junction contained 8 bases not matched to a gene. Treatment in this sample: 19 received Ad26.COV2.S at low or high dose, single or two shots; several received placebo; per-sample allocation not given. Material that was analyzed had been drawn on day 63 after the first vaccine or placebo injection. Sequenced by immunoSEQ multiplex PCR; TCRdb stores in-frame clones only, minus some. The table lists approximately 400,000 clones, approximately 81% of them singletons.

This chain uses TRBV28 with TRBJ1-4; 7 nucleotides match TRBD1. This TCR was sampled from a person aged 18-60 years who received the Ad26.COV2.S COVID-19 vaccine or a placebo. The specimen was peripheral blood, collected in a trial of Ad26.COV2.S vaccine versus placebo. CDR3: CASRGGTVGEKLFF. The CDR3 DNA reads TGTGCCAGCAGGGGTGGGACAGTTGGTGAAAAACTGTTTTTT.